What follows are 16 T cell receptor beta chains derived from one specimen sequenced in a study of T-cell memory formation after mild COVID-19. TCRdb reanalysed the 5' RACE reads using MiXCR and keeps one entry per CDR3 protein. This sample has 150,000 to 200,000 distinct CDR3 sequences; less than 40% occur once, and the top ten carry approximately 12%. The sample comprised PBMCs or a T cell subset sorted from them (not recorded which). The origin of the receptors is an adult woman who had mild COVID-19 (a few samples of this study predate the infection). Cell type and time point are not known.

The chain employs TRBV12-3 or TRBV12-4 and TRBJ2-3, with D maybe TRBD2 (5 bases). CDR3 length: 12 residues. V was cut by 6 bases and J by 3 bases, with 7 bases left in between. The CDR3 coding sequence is TGTGCCAGCAGCCGGGATACAGATACGCAGTATTTT. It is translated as CASSRDTDTQYF.

The CDR3 DNA reads as TGCGCCAGCAGCTTGGCTAGCGGGAATGTTGAGCAGTTCTTC. It encodes CASSLASGNVEQFF. The chain employs TRBV5-1 and TRBJ2-1; 9 bases are a match to TRBD2. CDR1 is SGHRS and CDR2 is YFSETQ in the germline V gene. V trimming: 0 bases; J trimming: 9 bases; junction bases outside the gene matches: 4. The CDR3 sequence is 14 residues long.

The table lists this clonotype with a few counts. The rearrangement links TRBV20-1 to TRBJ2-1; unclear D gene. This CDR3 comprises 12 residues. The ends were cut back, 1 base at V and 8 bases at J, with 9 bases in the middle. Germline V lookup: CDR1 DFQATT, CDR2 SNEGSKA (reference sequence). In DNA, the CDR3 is TGCAGTGCTAGAGGGCCTGGGGATGAGCAGTTCTTC. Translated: CSARGPGDEQFF.

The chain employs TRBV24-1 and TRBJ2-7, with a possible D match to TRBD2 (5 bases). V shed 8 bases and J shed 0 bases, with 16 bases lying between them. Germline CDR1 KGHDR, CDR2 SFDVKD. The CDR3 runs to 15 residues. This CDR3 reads CATMGSAASSYEQYF. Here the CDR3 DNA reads TGTGCCACCATGGGGAGCGCAGCGAGCTCCTACGAGCAGTACTTC.

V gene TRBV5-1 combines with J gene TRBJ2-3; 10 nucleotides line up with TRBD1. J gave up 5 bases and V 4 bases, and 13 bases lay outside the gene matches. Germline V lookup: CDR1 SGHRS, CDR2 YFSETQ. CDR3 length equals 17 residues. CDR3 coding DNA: TGCGCCAGCAGCCCCATCGGGGGACAGGGGCGCGAAGATACGCAGTATTTT. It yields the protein CASSPIGGQGREDTQYF.

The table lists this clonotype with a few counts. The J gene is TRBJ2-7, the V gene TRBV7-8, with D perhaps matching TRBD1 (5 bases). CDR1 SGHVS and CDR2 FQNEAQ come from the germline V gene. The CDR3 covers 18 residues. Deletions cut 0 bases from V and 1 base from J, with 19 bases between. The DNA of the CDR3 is TGTGCCAGCAGCTTAGCCTCCTCAAGGGGCGAGTGGTCCTACGAGCAGTACTTC. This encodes CASSLASSRGEWSYEQYF.

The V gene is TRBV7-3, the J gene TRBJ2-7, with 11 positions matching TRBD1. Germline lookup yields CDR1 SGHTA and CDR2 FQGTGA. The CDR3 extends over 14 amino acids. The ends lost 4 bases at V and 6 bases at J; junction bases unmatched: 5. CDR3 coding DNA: TGTGCCAGCAGCTGGGGACAGGGGGATTCCGAGCAGTACTTC. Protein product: CASSWGQGDSEQYF.

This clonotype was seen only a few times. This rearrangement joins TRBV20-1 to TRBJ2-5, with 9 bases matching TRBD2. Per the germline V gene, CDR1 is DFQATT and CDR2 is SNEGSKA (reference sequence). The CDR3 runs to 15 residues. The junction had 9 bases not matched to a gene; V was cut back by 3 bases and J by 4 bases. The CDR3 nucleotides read TGCAGTGCTAGGGGGATAGCGGGAGTTGGAGAGACCCAGTACTTC. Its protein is CSARGIAGVGETQYF.

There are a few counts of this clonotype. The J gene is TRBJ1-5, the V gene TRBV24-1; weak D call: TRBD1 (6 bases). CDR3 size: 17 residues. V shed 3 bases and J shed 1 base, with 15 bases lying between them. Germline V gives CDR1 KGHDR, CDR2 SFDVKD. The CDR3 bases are TGTGCCACCAGTGATCGGCCACAGGGCGGGAGCAATCAGCCCCAGCATTTT. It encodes CATSDRPQGGSNQPQHF.

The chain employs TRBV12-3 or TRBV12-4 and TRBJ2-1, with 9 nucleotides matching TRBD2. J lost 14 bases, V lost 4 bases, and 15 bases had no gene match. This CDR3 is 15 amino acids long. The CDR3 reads CASSSDGTSITQKFF. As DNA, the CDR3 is TGTGCCAGCAGTTCCGACGGGACTAGCATCACCCAGAAGTTCTTC.

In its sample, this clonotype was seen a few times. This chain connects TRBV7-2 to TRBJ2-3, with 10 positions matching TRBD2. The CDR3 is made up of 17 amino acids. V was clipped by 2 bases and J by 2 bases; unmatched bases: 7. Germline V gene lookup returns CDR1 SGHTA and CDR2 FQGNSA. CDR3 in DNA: TGTGCCAGCAGCTTACTCGGACTAGCGGAGCCCACAGATACGCAGTATTTT. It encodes CASSLLGLAEPTDTQYF.

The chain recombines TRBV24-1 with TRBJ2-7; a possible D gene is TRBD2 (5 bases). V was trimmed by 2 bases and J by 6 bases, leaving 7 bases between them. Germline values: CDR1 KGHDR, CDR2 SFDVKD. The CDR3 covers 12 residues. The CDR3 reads CATSDSEGEQYF. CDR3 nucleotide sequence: TGTGCCACCAGTGATTCAGAGGGCGAGCAGTACTTC.

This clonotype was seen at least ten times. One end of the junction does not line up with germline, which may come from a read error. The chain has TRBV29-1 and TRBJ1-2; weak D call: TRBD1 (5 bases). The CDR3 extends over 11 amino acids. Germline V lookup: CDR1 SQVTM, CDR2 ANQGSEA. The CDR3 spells CSVGALQGRSF. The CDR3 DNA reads TGCAGCGTTGGAGCCCTTCAGGGCCGGAGTTTC. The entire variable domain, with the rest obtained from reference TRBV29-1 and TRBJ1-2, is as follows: SAVISQKPSRDICQRGTSLTIQCQVDSQVTMMFWYRQQPGQSLTLIATANQGSEATYESGFVIDKFPISRPNLTFSTLTVSNMSPEDSSIYLCSVGALQGRSFGSGTRLTVV.

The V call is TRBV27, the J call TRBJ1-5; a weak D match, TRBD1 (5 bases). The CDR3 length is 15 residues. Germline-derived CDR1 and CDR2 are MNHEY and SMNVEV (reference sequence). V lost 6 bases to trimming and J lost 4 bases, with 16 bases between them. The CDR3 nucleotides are TGTGCCAGCAGCCGCGATGGGGCCCAAAATCAGCCCCAGCATTTT. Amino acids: CASSRDGAQNQPQHF.

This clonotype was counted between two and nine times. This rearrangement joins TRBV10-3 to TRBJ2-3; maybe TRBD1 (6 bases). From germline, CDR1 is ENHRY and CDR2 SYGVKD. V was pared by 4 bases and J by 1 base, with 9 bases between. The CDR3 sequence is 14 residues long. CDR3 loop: CAISGQVGTDTQYF. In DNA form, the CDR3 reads TGTGCCATCAGTGGACAGGTGGGCACAGATACGCAGTATTTT.

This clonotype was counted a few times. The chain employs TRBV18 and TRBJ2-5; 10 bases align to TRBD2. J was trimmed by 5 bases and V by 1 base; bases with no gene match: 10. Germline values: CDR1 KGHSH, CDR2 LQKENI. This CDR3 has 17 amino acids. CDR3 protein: CASSPLLAGDTRETQYF. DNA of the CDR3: TGTGCCAGCTCACCACTCCTAGCGGGGGACACCCGGGAGACCCAGTACTTC.